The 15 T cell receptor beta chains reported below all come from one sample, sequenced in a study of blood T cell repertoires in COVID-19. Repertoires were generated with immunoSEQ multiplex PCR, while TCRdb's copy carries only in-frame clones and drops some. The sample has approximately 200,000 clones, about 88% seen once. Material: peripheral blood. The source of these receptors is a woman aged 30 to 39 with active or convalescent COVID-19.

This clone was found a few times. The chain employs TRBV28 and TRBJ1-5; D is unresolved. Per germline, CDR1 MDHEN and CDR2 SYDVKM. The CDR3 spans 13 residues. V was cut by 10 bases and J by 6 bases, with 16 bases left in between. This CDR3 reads CATKILGSQPQHF. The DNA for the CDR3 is TGTGCCACCAAGATCCTAGGGAGTCAGCCCCAGCATTTT.

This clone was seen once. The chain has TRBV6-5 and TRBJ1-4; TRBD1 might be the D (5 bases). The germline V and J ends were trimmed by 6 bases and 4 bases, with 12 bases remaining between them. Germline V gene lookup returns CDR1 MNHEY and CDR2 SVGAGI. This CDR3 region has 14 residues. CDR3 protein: CASSSDSYNEKLFF. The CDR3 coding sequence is TGTGCCAGCAGCTCCGACAGCTATAATGAAAAACTGTTTTTT.

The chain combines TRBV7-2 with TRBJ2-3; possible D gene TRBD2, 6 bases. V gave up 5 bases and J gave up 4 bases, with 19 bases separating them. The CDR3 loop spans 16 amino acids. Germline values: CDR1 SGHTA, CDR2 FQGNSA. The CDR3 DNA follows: TGTGCCAGCAGCCTAGATAGTGGGGGGAGCCCAGATACGCAGTATTTT. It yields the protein CASSLDSGGSPDTQYF.

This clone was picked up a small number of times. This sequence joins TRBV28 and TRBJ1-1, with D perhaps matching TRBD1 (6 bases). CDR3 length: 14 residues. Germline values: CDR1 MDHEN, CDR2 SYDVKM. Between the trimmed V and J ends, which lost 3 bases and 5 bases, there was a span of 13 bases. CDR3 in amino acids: CASSLGGGGTEAFF. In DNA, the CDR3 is TGTGCCAGCAGTTTGGGAGGGGGTGGGACTGAAGCTTTCTTT.

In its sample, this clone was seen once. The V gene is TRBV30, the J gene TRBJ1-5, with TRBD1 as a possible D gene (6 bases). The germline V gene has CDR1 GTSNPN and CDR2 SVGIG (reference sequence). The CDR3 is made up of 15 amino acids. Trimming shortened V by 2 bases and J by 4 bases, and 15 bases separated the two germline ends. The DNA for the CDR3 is TGTGCCTGGAGTACAGGGTTCGGGGTGAATCAGCCCCAGCATTTT. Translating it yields CAWSTGFGVNQPQHF.

CDR3 sequence reads: CASSRTGDYEQYF. The CDR3 DNA is TGTGCCAGCAGTAGGACAGGAGACTACGAGCAGTACTTC. The chain joins TRBV2 to TRBJ2-7, with 7 bases lining up with TRBD1. The ends lost 5 bases at V and 3 bases at J; junction bases unmatched: 4. Germline V CDR1 and CDR2: SNHLY, FYNNEI. The CDR3 spans 13 residues.

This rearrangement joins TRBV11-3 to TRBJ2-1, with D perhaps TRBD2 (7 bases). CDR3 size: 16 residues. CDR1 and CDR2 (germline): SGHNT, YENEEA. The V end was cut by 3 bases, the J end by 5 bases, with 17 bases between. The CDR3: CASSFGRGHINNEQFF. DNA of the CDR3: TGTGCCAGCAGCTTCGGGCGGGGGCATATAAACAATGAGCAGTTCTTC.

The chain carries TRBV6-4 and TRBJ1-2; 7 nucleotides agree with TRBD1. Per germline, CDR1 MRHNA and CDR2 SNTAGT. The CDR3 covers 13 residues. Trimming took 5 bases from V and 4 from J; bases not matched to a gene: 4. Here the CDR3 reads CASSRGLGYGYTF. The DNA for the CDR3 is TGTGCCAGCAGTAGGGGGCTCGGCTATGGCTACACCTTC.

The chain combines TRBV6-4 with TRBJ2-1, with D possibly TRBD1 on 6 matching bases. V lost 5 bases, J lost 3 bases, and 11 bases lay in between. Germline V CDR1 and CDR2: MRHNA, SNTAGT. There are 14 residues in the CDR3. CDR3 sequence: CASSPTGVYNEQFF. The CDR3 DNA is TGTGCCAGCAGTCCGACAGGAGTCTACAATGAGCAGTTCTTC.

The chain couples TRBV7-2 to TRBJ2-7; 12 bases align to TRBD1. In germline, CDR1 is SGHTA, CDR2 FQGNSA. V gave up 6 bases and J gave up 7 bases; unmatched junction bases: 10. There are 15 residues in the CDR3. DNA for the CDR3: TGTGCCAGCAGGTCTCCGGGACAGGGGGCTGGGGAGCAGTACTTC. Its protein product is CASRSPGQGAGEQYF. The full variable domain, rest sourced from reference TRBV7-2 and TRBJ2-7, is GAGVSQSPSNKVTEKGKDVELRCDPISGHTALYWYRQSLGQGLEFLIYFQGNSAPDKSGLPSDRFSAERTGGSVSTLTIQRTQQEDSAVYLCASRSPGQGAGEQYFGPGTRLTVT.

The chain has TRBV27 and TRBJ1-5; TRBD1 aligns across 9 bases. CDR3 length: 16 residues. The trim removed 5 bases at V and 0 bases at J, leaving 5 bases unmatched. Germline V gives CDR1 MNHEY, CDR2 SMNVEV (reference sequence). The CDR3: CASSPGTGNSNQPQHF. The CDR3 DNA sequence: TGTGCCAGCAGTCCCGGGACAGGGAATAGCAATCAGCCCCAGCATTTT.

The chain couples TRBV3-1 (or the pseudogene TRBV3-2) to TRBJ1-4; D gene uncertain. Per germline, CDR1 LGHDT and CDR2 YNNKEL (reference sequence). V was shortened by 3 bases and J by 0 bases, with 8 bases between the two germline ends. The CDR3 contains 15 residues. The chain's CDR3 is CASSHRLATNEKLFF. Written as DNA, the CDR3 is TGTGCCAGCAGCCACCGTCTTGCAACTAATGAAAAACTGTTTTTT.

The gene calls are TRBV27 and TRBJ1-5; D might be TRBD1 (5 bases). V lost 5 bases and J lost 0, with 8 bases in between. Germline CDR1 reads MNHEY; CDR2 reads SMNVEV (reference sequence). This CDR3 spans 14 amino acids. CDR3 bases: TGTGCCAGCAGTATTAGGGGTAGCAATCAGCCCCAGCATTTT. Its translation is CASSIRGSNQPQHF.

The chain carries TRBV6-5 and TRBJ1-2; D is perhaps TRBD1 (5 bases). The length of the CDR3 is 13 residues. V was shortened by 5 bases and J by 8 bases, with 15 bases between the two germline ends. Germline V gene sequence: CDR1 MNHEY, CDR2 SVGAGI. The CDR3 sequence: CASSPTGVKGYTF. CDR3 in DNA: TGTGCCAGCAGTCCCACGGGGGTTAAGGGCTACACCTTC.

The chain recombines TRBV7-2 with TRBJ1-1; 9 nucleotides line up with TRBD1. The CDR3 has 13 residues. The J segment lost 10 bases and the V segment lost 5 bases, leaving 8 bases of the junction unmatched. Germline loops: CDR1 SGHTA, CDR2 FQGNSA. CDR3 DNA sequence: TGTGCCAGCAGCCCGGGACAGGGTTTAGGAGCTTTCTTT. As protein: CASSPGQGLGAFF. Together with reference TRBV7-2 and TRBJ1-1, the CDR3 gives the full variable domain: GAGVSQSPSNKVTEKGKDVELRCDPISGHTALYWYRQSLGQGLEFLIYFQGNSAPDKSGLPSDRFSAERTGGSVSTLTIQRTQQEDSAVYLCASSPGQGLGAFFGQGTRLTVV.